This TCR beta chain was sequenced during a study of blood T cell repertoires in COVID-19. About the study: Both acute and convalescent COVID-19 samples were obtained from the United States, Italy and Spain.

How the authors handled the data: Amplification with reference gene primers provided the estimates of nucleated cell counts. Clones were read by immunoSEQ multiplex PCR, and TCRdb kept only the in-frame ones, dropping some. The V and J calls and clone size are taken from that table; D and trimming were inferred from the DNA. The data contain 170,000 or so clones, roughly 90% of them seen just once; the ten biggest clones take up 0.5% to 0.6%. This clonotype originated in a man aged 45-60 years with acute or convalescent COVID-19. Material for sequencing was peripheral blood.

The DNA for the CDR3 is TGTGCCAGCAGCTTAAGGCGGGAATCCTCCTACGAGCAGTACTTC. It translates to CASSLRRESSYEQYF. The V and J genes are TRBV7-8 and TRBJ2-7, with D perhaps TRBD2 (6 bases). Germline V gives CDR1 SGHVS, CDR2 FQNEAQ. CDR3 length equals 15 residues. V was cut by 2 bases and J by 0 bases, with 11 bases left in between.